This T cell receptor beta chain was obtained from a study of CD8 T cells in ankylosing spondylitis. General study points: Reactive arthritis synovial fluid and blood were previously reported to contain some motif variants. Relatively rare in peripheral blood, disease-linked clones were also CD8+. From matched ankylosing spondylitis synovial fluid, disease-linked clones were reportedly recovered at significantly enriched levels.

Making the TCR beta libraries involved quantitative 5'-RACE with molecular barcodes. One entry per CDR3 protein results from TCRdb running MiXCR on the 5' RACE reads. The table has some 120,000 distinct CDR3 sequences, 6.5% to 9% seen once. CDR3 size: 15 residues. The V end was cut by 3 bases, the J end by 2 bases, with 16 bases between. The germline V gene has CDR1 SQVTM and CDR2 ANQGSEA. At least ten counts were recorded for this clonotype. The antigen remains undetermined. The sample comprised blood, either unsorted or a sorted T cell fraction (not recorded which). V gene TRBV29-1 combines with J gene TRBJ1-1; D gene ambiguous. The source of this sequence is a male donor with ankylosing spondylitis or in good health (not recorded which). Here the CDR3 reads CSVDPVDISNTEAFF. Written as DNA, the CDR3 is TGCAGCGTTGATCCAGTAGACATCTCAAACACTGAAGCTTTCTTT.